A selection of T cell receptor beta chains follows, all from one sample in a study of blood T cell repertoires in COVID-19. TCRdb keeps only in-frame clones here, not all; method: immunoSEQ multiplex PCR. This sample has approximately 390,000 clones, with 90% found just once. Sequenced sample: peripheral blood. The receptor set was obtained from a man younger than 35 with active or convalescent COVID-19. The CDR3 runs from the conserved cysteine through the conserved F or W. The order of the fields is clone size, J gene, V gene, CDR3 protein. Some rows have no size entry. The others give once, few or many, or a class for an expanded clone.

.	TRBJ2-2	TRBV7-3	CASSLQGLSGELFF
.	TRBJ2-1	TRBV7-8	CASSLRTLYNEQFF
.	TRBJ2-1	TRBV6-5	CASSLRQRYNEQFF
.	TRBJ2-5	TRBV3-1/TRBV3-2	CASSLYGQGLETQYF
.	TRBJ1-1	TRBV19	CASLPRDRLRGGTEAFF
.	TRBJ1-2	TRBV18	CASSPLEESGYTF
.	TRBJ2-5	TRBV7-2	CASSYHIGSPKETQYF
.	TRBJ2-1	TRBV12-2	CASRLIASGGRRLTNEQFF
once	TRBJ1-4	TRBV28	CASSYGQGKLKKLFF
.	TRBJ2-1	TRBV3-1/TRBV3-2	CASSRLAGLNEQFF
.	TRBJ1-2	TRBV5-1	CASSSQNYGYTF
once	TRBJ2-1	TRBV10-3	CAIRDKDDSYNEQFF
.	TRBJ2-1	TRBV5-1	CASNGGPSGNEQFF
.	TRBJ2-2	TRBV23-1	CASSQSRTGRPGELFF
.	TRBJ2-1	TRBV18	CASSRRTSGNYNEQFF
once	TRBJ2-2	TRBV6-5	CARHRDSGWGELFF